This TCR beta chain originates from a study of blood T cell repertoires in COVID-19. Original methodology: Reference gene primers were amplified, and this amplification served to estimate nucleated cell counts. This table comes from immunoSEQ multiplex PCR, and its TCRdb copy is limited to in-frame clones, with some not included. That table supplies the V and J calls and clone size; D and trimming were determined from the DNA. The data contain 110,000 to 150,000 clones, over 80% of them seen just once; the ten biggest clones take up 6.2%. CDR3 length: 19 residues. The V gene's germline CDR1 is MGHRA and CDR2 YSYEKL. J was trimmed by 0 bases and V by 4 bases; bases with no gene match: 6. Study members were between about 18 and 95 years old and lived in 20 to 25 US regions. Cohort assignment relied on participant-reported clinical history. Two negative PCRs, clearance, or symptom resolution were required of recovered Cohort 3 donors.

This rearrangement joins TRBV4-1 to TRBJ2-4, with 16 bases matching TRBD2. Material: PBMCs or T cells enriched from blood (not recorded which). This receptor was obtained from a middle-aged woman who had recovered from COVID-19. CDR3: CASSPGLAGGGVAKNIQYF. The CDR3 DNA sequence: TGCGCCAGCAGCCCGGGACTAGCGGGAGGGGGGGTAGCCAAAAACATTCAGTACTTC.